These 23 T cell receptor beta chains came from one sample sequenced in a study of blood T cells in healthy people across ages. Through a sample-barcoded 5' primer and a J-beta primer mix, a second PCR was run for roughly 7 to 12 cycles. TCRdb re-analysed the 5' RACE reads in MiXCR, keeping a single row per CDR3 protein. This sample yields about 970,000 distinct CDR3 sequences, of which roughly half are seen a single time; 20% to 25% belongs to the top ten. Sequenced material: blood. The receptor source for this set is a woman in her fifties or sixties in good health.

This clonotype was counted a few times. DNA for the CDR3: TGCAGTGCTAGCCCCGGGACTACCTCTTCCTACGAGCAGTACTTC. It is translated as CSASPGTTSSYEQYF. The V gene is TRBV20-1, the J gene TRBJ2-7; 7 bases align to TRBD2. Germline V gives CDR1 DFQATT, CDR2 SNEGSKA (reference sequence). J lost 1 base, V lost 3 bases, and 9 bases had no gene match. This CDR3 contains 15 residues.

This clonotype has only a few counts. This sequence joins TRBV10-3 and TRBJ2-7; 9 positions agree with TRBD2. CDR3 length equals 14 residues. Losses at the gene ends were 10 bases for V and 1 base for J; bases not matched to a gene: 8. CDR1 is ENHRY, CDR2 SYGVKD, per germline. The CDR3 DNA is TGTGCCACCTCTAGCGGGGCCGATTCCTACGAGCAGTACTTC. This gives the protein CATSSGADSYEQYF.

V and J are TRBV5-6 and TRBJ2-7, with 9 bases lining up with TRBD1. Germline V gives CDR1 SGHDT, CDR2 YYEEEE. The CDR3 is made up of 14 amino acids. V shed 0 bases and J 10 bases; nucleotides not matched to a gene: 8. DNA for the CDR3: TGTGCCAGCAGCTTGGGAACAGGGGGCTTTCCCCAGTACTTC. Amino acids: CASSLGTGGFPQYF.

Only a few counts were recorded for this clonotype. This chain connects TRBV21-1 to TRBJ2-5; whether TRBD2, the table's D call, matches the DNA was not checked. Near its end, the DNA agrees better with TRBJ2-7, so the J call may be wrong. TRBV21-1 is shown as a pseudogene. This CDR3 is built from 16 residues. CDR3 coding DNA: TGTGCCAGCAGCAAAGAAGCGGGAGCCTTAGACTACGAGCAGTACTTC. This translates into CASSKEAGALDYEQYF.

V gene TRBV5-1 combines with J gene TRBJ2-1; tentatively, D is TRBD1 (6 bases). CDR3 length: 15 amino acids. V dropped 2 bases and J dropped 4 bases, with 13 bases sitting between them. Germline V gene data show CDR1 as SGHRS and CDR2 as YFSETQ. The CDR3 DNA follows: TGCGCCAGCAGCTTTGGTCCACAGGGATACAATGAGCAGTTCTTC. It specifies CASSFGPQGYNEQFF.

This clonotype came up a few times. The chain recombines TRBV4-2 with TRBJ2-5; 7 positions match TRBD2. Germline V gives CDR1 LGHNA, CDR2 YNFKEQ. V dropped 1 base and J dropped 5; count of bases not matched to a gene: 1. CDR3 length: 13 residues. Written as DNA, the CDR3 is TGTGCCAGCAGCCAAGGGGACTACGAGACCCAGTACTTC. Translation: CASSQGDYETQYF.

As concerns this clonotype: This may stem from a read error, because a much larger clone lies one nucleotide away. Because the CDR3's place on the DNA is in doubt, the DNA is left out and the CDR3 is given as listed by TCRdb. This chain uses TRBV12-3 or TRBV12-4 with TRBJ1-5; the table calls TRBD1, which could not be checked here. Ends included, the CDR3 has 15 residues. CDR3 sequence: CASSSSGRENQPQHF.

This clonotype was counted only a few times. The J gene is TRBJ1-1, the V gene TRBV20-1; 7 bases agree with TRBD1. The CDR3 has 15 residues. Unmatched junction bases numbered 9, after V lost 5 bases and J lost 0 bases. Germline V gene sequence: CDR1 DFQATT, CDR2 SNEGSKA (reference sequence). For the CDR3, the DNA is TGCAGTGCTCAAAAAAACAGGGGTATGAACACTGAAGCTTTCTTT. Protein product: CSAQKNRGMNTEAFF.

This chain joins TRBV6-2 or TRBV6-3 and TRBJ2-3; D might be TRBD2 (5 bases). The V end was cut by 6 bases, the J end by 0 bases, with 16 bases between. This CDR3 spans 16 amino acids. Looked up from germline, CDR1 is MNHEY and CDR2 is SVGEGT. The CDR3 sequence is CASSPLEPISTDTQYF. Written as DNA, the CDR3 is TGTGCCAGCAGCCCACTAGAGCCGATTAGCACAGATACGCAGTATTTT.

CDR3 sequence: CSAPLGGYNQPQHF. The CDR3 DNA reads TGCAGTGCCCCCTTGGGGGGGTACAATCAGCCCCAGCATTTT. This chain joins TRBV20-1 and TRBJ1-5, with a tentative D call TRBD1 (5 bases). Deletions cut 6 bases from V and 3 bases from J, with 15 bases between. The CDR3 totals 14 residues. Germline V lookup: CDR1 DFQATT, CDR2 SNEGSKA (reference sequence).

This clonotype was seen a few times. This chain connects TRBV6-5 to TRBJ2-4, with a possible D match to TRBD1 (6 bases). With the DNA end fitting TRBJ2-7 better, the J assignment may be wrong. CDR1 and CDR2 (germline): MNHEY, SVGAGI. CDR3 length: 14 residues. The CDR3 sequence: CASKWELQQGEQYF. DNA for the CDR3: TGTGCCAGTAAGTGGGAACTGCAACAGGGCGAGCAGTACTTC.

The DNA for the CDR3 is TGCAGTGCTAGACCCTGGACAGGGGAGGATGGCTACACCTTC. Translated, it gives CSARPWTGEDGYTF. The chain uses TRBV20-1 and TRBJ1-2, with TRBD1 identical over 9 bases. The CDR3 spans 14 residues. V shed 2 bases, J shed 6 bases, and the junction held 7 bases outside the gene matches. Germline CDR1 and CDR2: DFQATT and SNEGSKA (reference sequence).

This chain joins TRBV12-3 or TRBV12-4 and TRBJ2-3; D not resolved. The germline V and J ends were trimmed by 2 bases and 7 bases, with 13 bases remaining between them. The CDR3 loop spans 14 amino acids. The CDR3, as DNA: TGTGCCAGCAGTTTACGTGATCCTAGGAATACGCAGTATTTT. The encoded protein is CASSLRDPRNTQYF.

This clonotype was recorded a few times. The chain joins TRBV18 to TRBJ2-6; 7 positions agree with TRBD1. This CDR3 spans 18 amino acids. CDR1 and CDR2 from the germline V gene are KGHSH and LQKENI. After removal of 1 base from V and 2 bases from J, the junction contained 8 bases not matched to a gene. The CDR3 nucleotides are TGTGCCAGCTCACCACGACAGGGAAGTTTACCTGGGGCCAACGTCCTGACTTTC. Translated: CASSPRQGSLPGANVLTF.

This clonotype has more than one count but fewer than ten. This chain joins TRBV2 and TRBJ2-3; 7 positions match TRBD2. V shed 2 bases and J 4 bases; nucleotides not matched to a gene: 3. The CDR3 consists of 14 residues. CDR1 SNHLY and CDR2 FYNNEI come from the germline V gene. CDR3 bases: TGTGCCAGCAGTGAAAACCGGGGGGCAGATACGCAGTATTTT. The encoded protein is CASSENRGADTQYF.

This clonotype has just a few counts. The chain has TRBV14 and TRBJ2-1; 10 bases line up with TRBD1. The V gene end was trimmed by 6 bases and the J gene end by 3 bases; junction bases not matched to a gene: 2. CDR1 is SGHDN and CDR2 is FVKESK in the germline V gene. This CDR3 is built from 14 residues. The CDR3 spells CASSRTGGYNEQFF. DNA of the CDR3: TGTGCCAGCAGTCGGACAGGGGGCTACAATGAGCAGTTCTTC.

This clonotype was counted only a few times. The genes are TRBV27 and TRBJ2-3; no clear D gene. Per the germline V gene, CDR1 is MNHEY and CDR2 is SMNVEV (reference sequence). Trimming stripped 7 bases from V and 5 bases from J, with 10 bases between. The CDR3 has 12 amino acids. Here the CDR3 DNA reads TGTGCCAGCAAGGCCCTAGGAGATACGCAGTATTTT. It yields the protein CASKALGDTQYF.

This clonotype was seen only a few times. The chain combines TRBV28 with TRBJ2-1; a possible D gene is TRBD2 (6 bases). V was shortened by 3 bases and J by 2 bases, with 11 bases between the two germline ends. The germline gives CDR1 MDHEN, CDR2 SYDVKM. The CDR3 is made up of 15 amino acids. CDR3 loop: CASSLGTDTYNEQFF. CDR3 in DNA: TGTGCCAGCAGTTTGGGGACTGATACCTACAATGAGCAGTTCTTC.

The chain employs TRBV20-1 and TRBJ2-1; a weak D match, TRBD2 (5 bases). The CDR3 is 13 residues long. Germline CDR1 and CDR2: DFQATT and SNEGSKA (reference sequence). For the CDR3, the DNA is TGCGTCCCGGTTTGGACGGGAAAAAATGAGCAGTTCTTC. Translating it yields CVPVWTGKNEQFF.

V is TRBV6-1 and J is TRBJ1-1; D may be TRBD1 (6 bases). This CDR3 contains 13 residues. Germline loops: CDR1 MNHNS, CDR2 SASEGT. V was clipped by 7 bases and J by 7 bases, with 16 bases between them. The CDR3 DNA is TGTGCCAGCAACTCCGGACAGACGCGTGAAGCTTTCTTT. Protein: CASNSGQTREAFF.

As regards this clonotype: A read error may account for a junction end that differs from germline. The genes are TRBV4-1 and TRBJ2-7; D gene uncertain. This CDR3 region has 12 residues. Germline V lookup: CDR1 MGHRA, CDR2 YSYEKL. The CDR3 DNA follows: TGCGCCAACAGCCACGGTTCCTACGAGCAGTACTTC. It is translated as CANSHGSYEQYF.

The rearrangement joins TRBV7-3 to TRBJ2-3; D is possibly TRBD2 (5 bases). Trimming pared 1 base from V and 3 bases from J, leaving 8 bases between. Germline lookup yields CDR1 SGHTA and CDR2 FQGTGA. The CDR3 sequence is 14 residues long. Here the CDR3 reads CASSLNTGTDTQYF. The CDR3 DNA sequence: TGTGCCAGCAGCTTAAATACGGGAACAGATACGCAGTATTTT.

The V call is TRBV20-1, the J call TRBJ2-5, with 7 bases matching TRBD2. The tail of the sequence fits TRBJ2-7 better, so the J call may be wrong. The germline gives CDR1 DFQATT, CDR2 SNEGSKA (reference sequence). This CDR3 spans 16 amino acids. Here the CDR3 DNA reads TGCAGTGCTTCCAAACCCCTGGCGGGAGTGGGTGACGAGCAGTACTTC. This sequence encodes CSASKPLAGVGDEQYF.